This paragraph reports one T cell receptor (beta chain). Its antigen is not identified. The data originate from a study of T cells in Graves' hyperthyroidism and ophthalmopathy. Findings and caveats of the study: From stable hyperthyroidism, ophthalmopathy was set apart by a 13 V-J model.

The investigators amplified TCR beta CDR3 regions from RNA transcripts. A set of HTBI primers served as the primers for a first-round RT-PCR of the TCR CDR3. TCRdb fed the multiplex PCR reads into MiXCR, producing one record per CDR3 protein. The table records 500,000 or so distinct CDR3 sequences, approximately 16% of them present only once. The CDR3 runs 14 residues. V lost 5 bases to trimming and J lost 3 bases, with 14 bases between them. Germline V gives CDR1 MDHEN, CDR2 SYDVKM. The source of this sequence is a woman aged 30 to 39 with Graves' ophthalmopathy. Sequencing input: blood. The chain couples TRBV28 to TRBJ2-7, with D possibly matching TRBD1 (6 bases). CDR3 coding DNA: TGTGCCAGCAGTCTCTCGGGACACATCTACGAGCAGTACTTC. It codes for CASSLSGHIYEQYF.